The sequence of this T cell receptor beta chain was determined in a study of CD8+ T cells in alopecia areata (dated by TCRdb to 2016 to 2019). About the study as a whole: Treated patients were enrolled in an open-label pilot trial of oral tofacitinib at 5 to 10 mg twice daily for moderate-to-severe alopecia areata. Biopsies were taken from tofacitinib-treated patients at baseline and at 4 and 24 weeks of treatment, and a later scalp biopsy was taken in several of the tofacitinib-treated patients. RNA came from the PAXgene miRNA kit for fixed scalp, the miRNeasy kit for PBMCs, and the RNeasy kit for mouse skin. In treated patients, disease severity was measured using the SALT score, which gives the percentage of scalp surface area affected. Tofacitinib was administered for 6 to 18 months, and 6 months of follow-up off drug were then conducted to assess delayed response and recurrence. TCRbeta CDR3 regions were amplified by immunoSEQ multiplex PCR using 35 Vbeta forward and 13 Jbeta reverse primers. Scalp tissue and sorted CD4+ and CD8+ peripheral blood T cells from patchy and totalis/universalis alopecia areata patients and from healthy controls were covered by human TCRbeta sequencing. In both human patients and the C3H/HeJ mouse model, the study applied high-throughput TCRbeta sequencing to look at T cell clonal expansion in alopecia areata. Scalp clonality was compared across normal scalp (n=4), patchy alopecia areata scalp (n=8), and alopecia totalis/universalis scalp (n=8). Broader findings and caveats from the paper: Scalp clonality and the number of expanded CD8+ clones among the top 100 scalp clones were significantly decreased by tofacitinib. Compared with normal scalp, lesional scalp had higher clonality and more expanded CD8+ clones, particularly in alopecia totalis/universalis, a pattern that suggests antigenic drive. During tofacitinib treatment, many expanded lesional clones stuck around in both scalp and blood, and this persistence may partly explain why relapse happens after treatment is stopped. Scalp TCR repertoire analysis is complicated because resident alphabeta T cells in normal human skin are also sequenced, whereas mouse skin is dominated by gammadelta T cells. Because the treated cohort was small and had only one nonresponder, larger studies are needed to examine links between baseline CD8+ expansion and response. Shared TCR sequences between patients were less evident than in mice, which may be partly attributable to HLA diversity in the patient population.

Worth noting for this clone: Its antigen remains undetermined. Base-call qualities are not available, and no considerably larger clone is one nucleotide away.

The library was produced with the immunoSEQ multiplex PCR assay. RNA was extracted from all samples and reverse transcribed into cDNA, which served as template for TCR sequencing. SuperScript III was used for first-strand cDNA synthesis, primed with a 2:1 mix of oligo-dT and random hexamers. A synthetic immune receptor repertoire was used to assess amplification bias, and residual bias was removed computationally. Under the source paper's analysis protocol: Raw reads were preprocessed for error removal, and CDR3 was defined according to IMGT conventions as running from the conserved cysteine to phenylalanine. Clonality was computed as 1 minus the Shannon entropy, with the entropy normalized by log2 of the number of productive unique TCRs. Whether each scalp clone was CD4 or CD8 was inferred by checking scalp TCRbeta sequences against the CD4 and CD8 repertoires from sorted blood. TCRdb's version of the immuneACCESS table is confined to in-frame rearrangements and falls short of the full clone set. An unresolved V gene accounts for under half of the shortfall where checked; the remainder is of unknown origin. That table supplies the V and J calls and clone size; D and trimming were determined from the DNA. Here the sample has some 170,000 clones; 58% occur a single time. The ten most abundant clones make up roughly 17% of the sample.

Taken from cysteine to phenylalanine, the CDR3 has 12 residues. Only CDR3 DNA remains: 36 bases, in frame from the first base. V sheds 5 bases and J sheds 5 bases, leaving 12 bases between their ends. The CDR1 and CDR2 encoded by the germline V gene (reference sequence) are GTSNPN and SVGIG. The treatment or condition label corresponds to: oral pan-JAK inhibitor, 5-10 mg twice daily. From alopecia areata patients, peripheral blood was collected along with lesional scalp punch biopsies. PBMCs were isolated by density centrifugation and stained for CD3, CD4 and CD8, after which CD4+ and CD8+ T cells were sorted on a FACSAria.

The clonotype was recovered from a human donor with alopecia areata. The chain links TRBV30 with TRBJ2-5; possibly the D gene is TRBD2, per 5 matching bases. The material was CD4+ T cells sorted from blood, obtained between weeks 55 and 65, from a patient treated with tofacitinib. The DNA sequence is as follows: TGTGCCTGGCGACGGGGAAGGGAGACCCAGTACTTC. The resulting protein is CAWRRGRETQYF.